One sample yielded the 25 T cell receptor beta chains listed below, sequenced in a study of regulatory T cells in long-lasting Graves disease. According to the study, TCR beta libraries were built with iRepertoire HTBI primers and CDR3-region Arm-PCR. TCRdb passed the multiplex PCR reads through MiXCR, listing each CDR3 protein once. The table shows 300,000 to 500,000 distinct CDR3 sequences, with less than 25% occurring only once. Time point specified: persistent/refractory GD, antithyroid drugs over 5 years with positive TRAb. The TCR library was made from RNA that had been extracted from PBMCs in TRIzol. The sample in question was peripheral blood mononuclear cells (PBMCs), obtained when the disease was refractory, from a patient treated with antithyroid drugs. The receptors were sampled from a female donor with Graves disease.

The sample holds many counts of this clonotype. The chain employs TRBV6-1 and TRBJ2-7; D is ambiguous. CDR1 and CDR2 (germline): MNHNS, SASEGT. The length of the CDR3 is 11 residues. The V end lost 7 bases, the J end lost 0 bases, and 4 bases lay between the germline ends. The CDR3 reads CASTISYEQYF. In nucleotides, the CDR3 is TGTGCCAGCACAATCTCCTACGAGCAGTACTTC.

V gene TRBV3-1 combines with J gene TRBJ2-5; possible D gene TRBD1, 6 bases. Germline CDR1 and CDR2: LGHDT and YNNKEL (reference sequence). Trimming removed 4 bases at V and 5 bases at J, with 20 bases between. The CDR3 extends over 16 amino acids. The CDR3 here is CASSPGTSTPTETQYF. In DNA form, the CDR3 reads TGTGCCAGCAGCCCTGGGACATCCACCCCCACCGAGACCCAGTACTTC.

This clonotype showed up many times. One end of the junction varies from germline; a read error may be responsible. The chain has TRBV5-1 and TRBJ1-1; the D is unclear. In germline, CDR1 is SGHRS, CDR2 YFSETQ. The CDR3 is 13 residues long. As DNA, the CDR3 is TGTGCCAGCAGTTTGAAGGGGAACACTGAAGCTTTCTTT. Protein product: CASSLKGNTEAFF.

This clonotype was observed a few times. The rearrangement links TRBV29-1 to TRBJ1-1, with D unclear. This CDR3 has 12 residues. V was trimmed by 1 base and J by 4 bases, leaving 7 bases between them. Per the germline V gene, CDR1 is SQVTM and CDR2 is ANQGSEA. CDR3 amino acids: CSVEGRATEAFF. The CDR3 nucleotides read TGCAGCGTTGAAGGACGGGCCACTGAAGCTTTCTTT.

In its sample, this clonotype was seen a few times. V gene TRBV7-9 combines with J gene TRBJ2-7; no firm D call. V was trimmed by 1 base and J by 3 bases, leaving 13 bases between them. Germline lookup yields CDR1 SEHNR and CDR2 FQNEAQ (reference sequence). This CDR3 region has 15 residues. The CDR3 is CASSLEAGEVYEQYF. The DNA of the CDR3 is TGTGCCAGCAGCTTAGAGGCAGGTGAAGTCTACGAGCAGTACTTC.

This sequence joins TRBV2 and TRBJ2-4; the match to TRBD2 covers 14 bases. The V gene's germline CDR1 is SNHLY and CDR2 FYNNEI. Trimming removed 6 bases from V and 4 bases from J; junction bases left unmatched: 11. The CDR3 has 18 residues. CDR3 residues: CASSQDGLAGGSKNIQYF. In DNA form, the CDR3 reads TGTGCCAGCAGCCAAGATGGACTAGCGGGAGGATCTAAAAACATTCAGTACTTC.

This clonotype was counted many times. The V and J genes are TRBV20-1 and TRBJ1-6; possibly TRBD1 for D (5 bases). Trimming cost V 3 bases and J 11 bases, with 17 bases left between them. This CDR3 contains 14 residues. Germline lookup yields CDR1 DFQATT and CDR2 SNEGSKA (reference sequence). In nucleotides, the CDR3 is TGCAGTGCTAGGGTTTTGCAGGGAGTGGCACCCCTCCACTTT. Amino acid sequence: CSARVLQGVAPLHF.

This clonotype came up many times. The chain recombines TRBV20-1 with TRBJ1-1; no clear D. Germline V gene lookup returns CDR1 DFQATT and CDR2 SNEGSKA (reference sequence). The CDR3 length is 12 residues. With 6 bases removed from V and 4 bases from J, the gap between germline ends came to 12 bases. CDR3 amino acids: CSAWGLGTEAFF. CDR3 coding DNA: TGCAGTGCCTGGGGTCTTGGCACTGAAGCTTTCTTT.

This clonotype was seen only a few times. This chain uses TRBV20-1 with TRBJ1-1; D gene ambiguous. The germline gives CDR1 DFQATT, CDR2 SNEGSKA (reference sequence). Trimming stripped 6 bases from V and 6 bases from J, with 14 bases between. The CDR3 is made up of 12 amino acids. The CDR3 DNA sequence: TGCAGTGCCGGCCGGGAAACGTCTGAAGCTTTCTTT. This encodes CSAGRETSEAFF.

This clonotype has only a few counts. The J gene is TRBJ1-1, the V gene TRBV15; TRBD1 matches at 7 bases. V gave up 0 bases and J gave up 3 bases; unmatched junction bases: 1. Germline CDR1 reads LNHNV; CDR2 reads YYDKDF (reference sequence). The CDR3 has 14 amino acids. The CDR3: CATSRETGYTEAFF. Written as DNA, the CDR3 is TGTGCCACCAGCAGAGAGACAGGGTACACTGAAGCTTTCTTT.

The gene calls are TRBV6-2 or TRBV6-3 and TRBJ2-1; the match to TRBD2 covers 9 bases. Germline loops: CDR1 MNHEY, CDR2 SVGEGT. Trimming removed 7 bases from V and 7 bases from J; junction bases left unmatched: 5. The length of the CDR3 is 13 residues. The CDR3 sequence: CASISGRSNEQFF. DNA of the CDR3: TGTGCCAGCATTAGCGGGAGAAGTAATGAGCAGTTCTTC.

This clonotype was picked up many times. The V and J genes are TRBV7-2 and TRBJ2-5, with unresolved D. Germline V CDR1 and CDR2: SGHTA, FQGNSA. The CDR3 length is 14 residues. Trimming pared 1 base from V and 4 bases from J, leaving 10 bases between. The CDR3, as DNA: TGTGCCAGCAGCTTAGTTCCGGCGGCAGAGACCCAGTACTTC. Amino acids: CASSLVPAAETQYF.

This chain joins TRBV20-1 and TRBJ1-2; D gene uncertain. The germline gives CDR1 DFQATT, CDR2 SNEGSKA (reference sequence). Trimming left V 0 bases short and J 5 bases short, with 7 bases between. The CDR3 covers 12 residues. DNA of the CDR3: TGCAGTGCTAGAGACAGCTCTTATGGCTACACCTTC. This encodes CSARDSSYGYTF.

In this sample, this clonotype turned up a few times. The chain links TRBV20-1 to TRBJ2-7; D possibly corresponds to TRBD1 (6 bases). Germline V gives CDR1 DFQATT, CDR2 SNEGSKA (reference sequence). The V end lost 6 bases, the J end lost 4 bases, and 16 bases lay between the germline ends. This CDR3 spans 13 amino acids. CDR3 sequence: CSAPLGTLYEQYF. CDR3 sequence (DNA): TGCAGTGCCCCACTTGGGACACTTTACGAGCAGTACTTC.

This clonotype was detected many times. The chain has TRBV29-1 and TRBJ1-1; 7 nucleotides align to TRBD1. J lost 4 bases, V lost 8 bases, and 19 bases had no gene match. CDR1 and CDR2 (germline): SQVTM, ANQGSEA. This CDR3 contains 16 residues. Here the CDR3 reads CSPKNYQGGGFTEAFF. In DNA form, the CDR3 reads TGCAGCCCGAAGAACTACCAGGGGGGAGGTTTCACTGAAGCTTTCTTT.

The chain combines TRBV7-2 with TRBJ1-5; D gene unclear. Germline assignment: CDR1 SGHTA and CDR2 FQGNSA. This CDR3 region has 16 residues. Trimming removed 5 bases from V and 5 bases from J, with 19 bases in between. This chain's CDR3 is CASSLVGRGLDQPQHF. In DNA, the CDR3 is TGTGCCAGCAGCCTAGTTGGCCGAGGCCTCGATCAGCCCCAGCATTTT.

About this clonotype itself: A junction boundary mismatches the germline segment, possibly from a read error. This rearrangement joins TRBV15 to TRBJ1-2; D is unclear. Germline CDR1 is LNHNV and CDR2 is YYDKDF (reference sequence). The CDR3 extends over 15 amino acids. CDR3 in amino acids: CATSRGYITNCGYTF. The CDR3 bases are TGTGCCACCAGCAGAGGATACATAACTAACTGTGGCTACACCTTC.

V gene TRBV24-1 combines with J gene TRBJ1-1; D unresolved. V was cut by 7 bases and J by 1 base, with 12 bases left in between. In germline, CDR1 is KGHDR, CDR2 SFDVKD. The CDR3 is 14 residues long. The CDR3 bases are TGTGCCACCAGAGCGCACGGCGCGAACACTGAAGCTTTCTTT. Encoded protein: CATRAHGANTEAFF.

This clonotype was counted ten times or more. The chain's CDR3 is CSARDLNRGYSGANVLTF. Here the CDR3 DNA reads TGCAGTGCTAGAGATCTTAACAGGGGGTACTCTGGGGCCAACGTCCTGACTTTC. The chain employs TRBV20-1 and TRBJ2-6; TRBD1 agrees at 8 bases. Trimming at V came to 0 bases and at J to 0 bases, leaving 7 bases not matched to a gene. The length of the CDR3 is 18 residues. The V gene's germline CDR1 is DFQATT and CDR2 SNEGSKA (reference sequence).

This clonotype came up many times. This sequence joins TRBV28 and TRBJ2-4, with TRBD2 identical over 7 bases. Germline V gives CDR1 MDHEN, CDR2 SYDVKM. V gave up 4 bases and J gave up 0 bases; unmatched junction bases: 3. The CDR3 runs to 15 residues. CDR3 residues: CASSSSGVAKNIQYF. The CDR3 coding sequence is TGTGCCAGCAGTTCCAGCGGGGTAGCCAAAAACATTCAGTACTTC.

This clonotype was counted ten times or more. The chain uses TRBV6-1 and TRBJ2-7, with D tentatively TRBD2 (6 bases). The CDR3 is 14 residues long. Trimming removed 6 bases at V and 3 bases at J, with 15 bases between. Germline lookup yields CDR1 MNHNS and CDR2 SASEGT. CDR3 in amino acids: CASRPSRGFYEQYF. The DNA of the CDR3 is TGTGCCAGCAGACCATCCCGGGGGTTCTACGAGCAGTACTTC.

V is TRBV19 and J is TRBJ2-7, with D perhaps TRBD2 (5 bases). The CDR3 extends over 13 amino acids. Germline V gives CDR1 LNHDA, CDR2 SQIVND (reference sequence). Trimming cost V 2 bases and J 3 bases, with 8 bases left between them. In nucleotides, the CDR3 is TGTGCCAGTAGTATACTTGAGGGCTACGAGCAGTACTTC. Amino acid sequence: CASSILEGYEQYF.

In this sample, this clonotype turned up many times. This sequence joins TRBV6-1 and TRBJ2-7; TRBD1 matches 10 bases. J lost 1 base, V lost 2 bases, and 8 bases had no gene match. The CDR3 covers 17 residues. Germline V CDR1 and CDR2: MNHNS, SASEGT. In nucleotides, the CDR3 is TGTGCCAGCAGTGAAAATGGTTGGGGACAGGGGTCCTACGAGCAGTACTTC. Translating it yields CASSENGWGQGSYEQYF.

The chain is built from TRBV6-1 and TRBJ2-7; 8 bases fit TRBD2. From germline, CDR1 is MNHNS and CDR2 SASEGT. V dropped 5 bases and J dropped 4; count of bases not matched to a gene: 10. This CDR3 has 15 amino acids. The CDR3 here is CASSPPGLGVYEQYF. Written as DNA, the CDR3 is TGTGCCAGCAGTCCGCCGGGACTAGGGGTTTACGAGCAGTACTTC.

Ten or more counts support this clonotype. This chain links TRBV12-3 or TRBV12-4 with TRBJ1-1; D is possibly TRBD1 (5 bases). V was clipped by 5 bases and J by 6 bases, with 10 bases between them. The CDR3 is 12 amino acids. CDR3 in DNA: TGTGCCAGCAGTCCAACGGGACCTGAAGCTTTCTTT. This encodes CASSPTGPEAFF.